This T cell receptor beta chain was retrieved from a study of cytomegalovirus exposure and HLA in healthy donors. The PCR employed 60 Vbeta primers together with 13 Jbeta primers. Only in-frame clones appear in the TCRdb table, and some are missing; sequencing was by immunoSEQ multiplex PCR. The sample contains 150,000 or so clones, roughly 85% of which appear only once. Study conclusions and caveats: Later on, an analysis tied 15,000 to 20,000 TCR beta sequences to HLA alleles at 0.05 false discovery rate. Reports credit the classifier with highly specific, highly sensitive diagnosis of cytomegalovirus status. Analysis was carried out at a later point, and it linked a missense DCLRE1C variant to TCR beta V- and J-gene trimming.

Nominally healthy donors provided the samples, though records likely missed some immune exposures. Note on this clone: What it binds is unknown.

This sequence originates from a man aged 18 to 30 in good health and CMV-seropositive. The sequenced sample consisted of PBMCs.

In nucleotides, the CDR3 is TGTGCCAGCAGCATGAGAAGACAGTCCCAAGAGACCCAGTACTTC. It codes for CASSMRRQSQETQYF. The V and J genes are TRBV27 and TRBJ2-5; possible D gene TRBD1, 5 bases. V lost 6 bases, J lost 1 base, and 15 bases lay in between. This CDR3 contains 15 residues. In germline, CDR1 is MNHEY, CDR2 SMNVEV (reference sequence).